Below, 17 T cell receptor beta chains from the same sample are listed, as sequenced in a study of blood T cell repertoires in COVID-19. Profiled with immunoSEQ multiplex PCR; TCRdb holds only in-frame clones, not every one. The sample includes 200,000 to 250,000 clones, roughly 86% of them seen just once. The sequenced sample consisted of peripheral blood. The receptors here all came from a woman in her sixties who had recovered from COVID-19.

The J gene is TRBJ2-7, the V gene TRBV27, with 11 bases aligning to TRBD2. With 4 bases clipped from V and 2 bases from J, the junction kept 4 bases outside the gene matches. This CDR3 is 15 amino acids long. From germline, CDR1 is MNHEY and CDR2 SMNVEV (reference sequence). CDR3 nucleotide sequence: TGTGCCAGCAGTTCCGGGACTAGCGGAGCCTACGAGCAGTACTTC. This encodes CASSSGTSGAYEQYF.

In this sample, this clone turned up once. The chain has TRBV11-3 and TRBJ2-2; TRBD1 matches 7 bases. Germline values: CDR1 SGHNT, CDR2 YENEEA. After removal of 5 bases from V and 1 base from J, the junction contained 4 bases not matched to a gene. CDR3 size: 15 residues. The CDR3 region is CASSLGTVNTGELFF. For the CDR3, the DNA is TGTGCCAGCAGCCTCGGGACAGTGAACACCGGGGAGCTGTTTTTT.

J is TRBJ1-2 and V is TRBV9, with D hard to call. Looked up from germline, CDR1 is SGDLS and CDR2 is YYNGEE. V dropped 4 bases and J dropped 7 bases, with 17 bases sitting between them. The CDR3 loop spans 14 amino acids. The CDR3 DNA reads as TGTGCCAGCAGCCCCCATTCGGAGCAGACTGGCTACACCTTC. Residues: CASSPHSEQTGYTF.

The rearrangement joins TRBV2 to TRBJ2-3; 8 bases are a match to TRBD2. This CDR3 has 16 amino acids. Germline V gene lookup returns CDR1 SNHLY and CDR2 FYNNEI. V gave up 3 bases and J gave up 1 base; unmatched junction bases: 6. CDR3 region: CASSEFAGGGTDTQYF. DNA of the CDR3: TGTGCCAGCAGTGAGTTTGCGGGGGGAGGCACAGATACGCAGTATTTT.

The chain recombines TRBV5-6 with TRBJ2-1; a weak D match, TRBD1 (6 bases). Per the germline V gene, CDR1 is SGHDT and CDR2 is YYEEEE. The CDR3 covers 14 residues. V was shortened by 3 bases and J by 6 bases, with 13 bases between the two germline ends. As DNA, the CDR3 is TGTGCCAGCAGCTCGACAGGACCATTCAATGAGCAGTTCTTC. Its translation is CASSSTGPFNEQFF.

This clone came up a few times. This chain uses TRBV4-1 with TRBJ1-2; D ambiguous. The CDR3 contains 16 residues. The V end was cut by 0 bases, the J end by 5 bases, with 16 bases between. CDR1 is MGHRA, CDR2 YSYEKL, per germline. The CDR3 DNA sequence: TGCGCCAGCAGCCAAGAAGAGCTCAGGACGGGGTATGGCTACACCTTC. Translated: CASSQEELRTGYGYTF.

The V and J genes are TRBV2 and TRBJ2-1; D is unresolved. The CDR3 has 13 residues. In germline, CDR1 is SNHLY, CDR2 FYNNEI. Trimming shortened V by 2 bases and J by 5 bases, and 7 bases separated the two germline ends. The CDR3 sequence is CASSESRNNEQFF. The CDR3 DNA is TGTGCCAGCAGTGAATCCAGAAACAATGAGCAGTTCTTC. Full variable domain (outside the CDR3, taken from reference TRBV2 and TRBJ2-1): EPEVTQTPSHQVTQMGQEVILRCVPISNHLYFYWYRQILGQKVEFLVSFYNNEISEKSEIFDDQFSVERPDGSNFTLKIRSTKLEDSAMYFCASSESRNNEQFFGPGTRLTVL.

The rearrangement links TRBV9 to TRBJ2-2; weak D call: TRBD2 (6 bases). CDR1 is SGDLS, CDR2 YYNGEE, per germline. The V end was cut by 4 bases, the J end by 2 bases, with 15 bases between. CDR3 length: 16 residues. CDR3 residues: CASSPGVADNTGELFF. The CDR3 DNA reads TGTGCCAGCAGCCCTGGGGTAGCGGACAACACCGGGGAGCTGTTTTTT. Based on the CDR3 plus reference TRBV9 and TRBJ2-2, the full variable domain is DSGVTQTPKHLITATGQRVTLRCSPRSGDLSVYWYQQSLDQGLQFLIQYYNGEERAKGNILERFSAQQFPDLHSELNLSSLELGDSALYFCASSPGVADNTGELFFGEGSRLTVL.

V is TRBV7-2 and J is TRBJ2-7; D is ambiguous. V lost 0 bases and J 11 bases, leaving 14 bases between the germline ends. Germline values: CDR1 SGHTA, CDR2 FQGNSA. CDR3 size: 13 residues. CDR3 protein: CASSLALTAREYF. As DNA, the CDR3 is TGTGCCAGCAGCTTAGCGCTTACGGCTAGAGAGTACTTC. The full variable domain, with the rest looked up from reference TRBV7-2 and TRBJ2-7, is GAGVSQSPSNKVTEKGKDVELRCDPISGHTALYWYRQSLGQGLEFLIYFQGNSAPDKSGLPSDRFSAERTGGSVSTLTIQRTQQEDSAVYLCASSLALTAREYFGPGTRLTVT.

This clone was seen only once. The chain joins TRBV5-6 to TRBJ1-2; 8 nucleotides match TRBD1. CDR3 size: 17 residues. Germline-derived CDR1 and CDR2 are SGHDT and YYEEEE. V lost 4 bases and J lost 0; bases outside the gene matches: 11. The CDR3 sequence is CASSIRQGRLSNYGYTF. The CDR3 bases are TGTGCCAGCAGCATTAGACAGGGGCGCCTCTCTAACTATGGCTACACCTTC.

This rearrangement joins TRBV27 to TRBJ2-2; D remains ambiguous. CDR1 and CDR2 (germline): MNHEY, SMNVEV (reference sequence). The CDR3 has 14 residues. The V gene lost 0 bases and the J gene lost 4 bases, with 6 bases spanning the gap. The CDR3 nucleotides read TGTGCCAGCAGTTTATCATTCCGCACCGGGGAGCTGTTTTTT. Encoded protein: CASSLSFRTGELFF.

A few counts support this clone. This sequence joins TRBV18 and TRBJ2-5, with D uncertain. Deletions cut 3 bases from V and 4 bases from J, with 9 bases between. CDR1 is KGHSH and CDR2 is LQKENI in the germline V gene. The CDR3 totals 13 residues. CDR3: CASSPSLVETQYF. CDR3 nucleotides: TGTGCCAGCTCACCGAGCCTAGTAGAGACCCAGTACTTC.

The CDR3 DNA is TGTGCCAGCAGCGGCCTACAGGGGGCTGCCACTGAAGCTTTCTTT. Translated: CASSGLQGAATEAFF. The chain links TRBV5-6 to TRBJ1-1; 9 bases match TRBD1. Germline CDR1 SGHDT, CDR2 YYEEEE. This CDR3 spans 15 amino acids. V was clipped by 4 bases and J by 4 bases; unmatched bases: 8.

The V call is TRBV12-3 or TRBV12-4, the J call TRBJ2-5; TRBD2 matches at 8 bases. V gave up 6 bases and J gave up 5 bases; unmatched junction bases: 2. The CDR3 length is 12 residues. DNA of the CDR3: TGTGCCAGCAGAATAGCGGGGGAGACCCAGTACTTC. Encoded protein: CASRIAGETQYF.

The chain joins TRBV20-1 to TRBJ2-7, with D tentatively TRBD2 (5 bases). The length of the CDR3 is 14 residues. The germline V and J ends were trimmed by 3 bases and 0 bases, with 12 bases remaining between them. The germline CDR1 and CDR2 sequences are DFQATT and SNEGSKA (reference sequence). CDR3 DNA sequence: TGCAGTGCTAGTGGACTGGGGAGCTCCTACGAGCAGTACTTC. Translating it yields CSASGLGSSYEQYF.

The genes are TRBV2 and TRBJ1-5; 8 bases match TRBD1. The V gene's germline CDR1 is SNHLY and CDR2 FYNNEI. V lost 2 bases, J lost 4 bases, and 7 bases stayed unmatched. The CDR3 is made up of 16 amino acids. CDR3 in DNA: TGTGCCAGCAGTGAAAGGACAGGGTCGGGTAATCAGCCCCAGCATTTT. It codes for CASSERTGSGNQPQHF.

The genes are TRBV20-1 and TRBJ2-4; 7 nucleotides line up with TRBD1. Trimming took 3 bases from V and 14 from J; bases not matched to a gene: 13. Per the germline V gene, CDR1 is DFQATT and CDR2 is SNEGSKA (reference sequence). This CDR3 is 13 amino acids long. The CDR3 DNA reads as TGCAGTGCTAGTCGCCCCGGGGACAGTCGGGAGTACTTC. Translating gives CSASRPGDSREYF.